This is a list of T cell receptor beta chains from one sample in a study of response to subunit inactivated influenza vaccine. TCRdb re-analysed the RT-PCR reads in MiXCR, keeping a single row per CDR3 protein. The sample has roughly 460,000 distinct CDR3 sequences, roughly 11% seen once; the top ten hold approximately 12%. This specimen consisted of PBMCs from blood, obtained more than 35 days after vaccination. Every receptor here comes from a man in his fifties or sixties who received an inactivated influenza vaccine. The CDR3 runs from the conserved cysteine through the conserved F or W. D genes are given only for firm matches. A row's size may be missing; if present it is once, few, many or a size class.

j_call v_call clone_size d_call cdr3_aa cdr3_nt
TRBJ2-2 TRBV5-5 few . CASSLFGGLNTGELFF TGTGCCAGCAGCTTGTTTGGGGGCCTCAACACCGGGGAGCTGTTTTTT
TRBJ2-7 TRBV28 . . CASSLNFGSYTYEQYF TGTGCCAGCAGTTTAAATTTTGGGTCCTATACCTACGAGCAGTACTTC
TRBJ2-2 TRBV20-1 . . CSVPPGQNTGELFF TGCAGTGTTCCGCCGGGACAGAACACCGGGGAGCTGTTTTTT
TRBJ2-5 TRBV11-3 . . CASSLVAAPQETQYF TGTGCCAGCAGCTTAGTGGCAGCGCCTCAAGAGACCCAGTACTTC
TRBJ1-6 TRBV12-3/TRBV12-4 few . CASSPGAGSNSPLHF TGTGCCAGCAGCCCGGGGGCAGGGTCGAATTCACCCCTCCACTTT
TRBJ2-1 TRBV20-1 many TRBD2 CSASRGVRYNEQFF TGCAGTGCTAGTCGGGGGGTGCGGTACAATGAGCAGTTCTTC
TRBJ2-5 TRBV12-3/TRBV12-4 many . CASSLVGYQETQYF TGTGCCAGCAGTTTAGTGGGGTACCAAGAGACCCAGTACTTC
TRBJ2-7 TRBV15 many . CATSRGTGGEQYF TGTGCCACCAGCAGAGGTACCGGGGGCGAGCAGTACTTC
TRBJ1-1 TRBV20-1 many . CSASVPFTGRSEAFF TGCAGTGCTAGCGTTCCTTTCACAGGGAGGAGCGAAGCTTTCTTT
TRBJ2-1 TRBV4-3 many TRBD2 CASSLGLATNNEQFF TGCGCCAGCAGCCTGGGACTAGCGACTAATAATGAGCAGTTCTTC
TRBJ2-1 TRBV3-1 . TRBD2 CASSQDLRLAGELGQFF TGTGCCAGCAGCCAAGATTTGCGTCTAGCGGGGGAACTGGGGCAGTTCTTC
TRBJ1-6 TRBV7-2 few . CASSPTQGGVESPLHF TGTGCCAGCAGCCCAACTCAGGGCGGTGTTGAATCACCCCTCCACTTT
TRBJ2-1 TRBV20-1 few TRBD1 CSAQGQGGSGYEQFF TGCAGTGCTCAGGGACAGGGAGGGAGCGGGTATGAGCAGTTCTTC
TRBJ2-1 TRBV28 few . CASSPPPGYRWVTSYNEQFF TGTGCCAGCAGTCCACCGCCGGGTTACAGATGGGTTACTTCCTACAATGAGCAGTTCTTC
TRBJ2-1 TRBV12-3/TRBV12-4 many TRBD2 CASSGGGVVQFF TGTGCCAGCTCGGGAGGGGGGGTGGTGCAGTTCTTC
TRBJ2-1 TRBV6-1 . TRBD1 CASSPEETGGGNEQFF TGTGCCAGCAGTCCCGAAGAGACAGGGGGGGGCAATGAGCAGTTCTTC
TRBJ2-3 TRBV12-3/TRBV12-4 many TRBD1 CASSPWTGGFDNTQYF TGTGCCAGCAGTCCCTGGACAGGGGGCTTTGATAATACGCAGTATTTT
TRBJ2-5 TRBV5-1 . . CASTLTAAQETQYF TGCGCCAGCACGCTGACGGCAGCTCAAGAGACCCAGTACTTC
TRBJ2-7 TRBV5-1 . TRBD1 CASSRDSGPYEQYF TGCGCCAGCAGCCGGGACAGCGGACCCTACGAGCAGTACTTC
TRBJ2-3 TRBV2 few . CASKWGSLGTDTQYF TGTGCCAGCAAGTGGGGGTCACTTGGCACAGATACGCAGTATTTT
TRBJ1-2 TRBV15 . . CATSRSGAGYGYTF TGTGCCACCAGCAGGTCGGGCGCAGGCTATGGCTACACCTTC
TRBJ1-5 TRBV12-3/TRBV12-4 few . CASTGSGNQPQHF TGTGCCAGCACCGGTTCGGGAAATCAGCCCCAGCATTTT
TRBJ2-2 TRBV29-1 . . CSVKTGQRAGELFF TGCAGCGTAAAAACGGGGCAGAGGGCCGGGGAGCTGTTTTTT
TRBJ2-7 TRBV10-3 many . CAMGDPSYEQYF TGTGCCATGGGGGACCCCTCCTACGAGCAGTACTTC
TRBJ1-2 TRBV2 . TRBD1 CASSGTGNVYGYTF TGTGCCAGCAGTGGGACAGGAAATGTGTATGGCTACACCTTC
TRBJ2-5 TRBV20-1 many TRBD1 CRGDREETQYF TGCAGGGGGGACAGAGAAGAGACCCAGTACTTC